This entry is about one T cell receptor (beta chain). Source study methods: Using reference gene primer amplification, nucleated cell counts were estimated. Clones were read by immunoSEQ multiplex PCR, and TCRdb kept only the in-frame ones, dropping some. The V and J calls and clone size were taken over from that table, and D and trimming were inferred from the DNA. The profile shows 200,000 to 300,000 clones, almost 85% of them singletons. The data were taken from a study of blood T cell repertoires in COVID-19. About the study: Samples came from the United States, Italy and Spain, spanning acute and convalescent COVID-19. PBMCs, B-cell-depleted T cells, or T cells were the source of the cDNA or gDNA that made up the material.

CDR1 and CDR2 from the germline V gene are ENHRY and SYGVKD. Losses at the gene ends were 2 bases for V and 14 bases for J; bases not matched to a gene: 7. This CDR3 comprises 12 residues. This chain connects TRBV10-3 to TRBJ1-2, with TRBD1 identical over 8 bases. Sequencing was carried out using peripheral blood. The origin of this receptor is a man between 45 and 60 years old with acute or convalescent COVID-19. The DNA for the CDR3 is TGTGCCATCAGTGAGACGGCGGACAGGGAAACCTTC. It specifies CAISETADRETF.